These T cell receptor beta chains were read from a single sample in a study of T cells in Graves' hyperthyroidism and ophthalmopathy. A single record per CDR3 protein comes from TCRdb applying MiXCR to the multiplex PCR reads. The profile shows under 750,000 distinct CDR3 sequences, about 17% of them singletons. Sequencing used blood. The receptor source for this set is a woman between 45 and 60 years old with Graves' hyperthyroidism that later progressed to Graves' ophthalmopathy. The conserved cysteine and the conserved F or W are not part of the CDR3 here. Not all rows give a size; the values are once, few, many and, for expanded clones, a class.

v_gene	j_gene	abundance	CDR3aa
TRBV27	TRBJ1-5	many	ASSLNSRGLGYSNQPQH
TRBV28	TRBJ1-4	NA	ASSLWGTSNEKLF
TRBV20-1	TRBJ2-3	NA	SAAGGEDTQY
TRBV3-1	TRBJ2-7	many	ASSQEGHYYEQY
TRBV7-9	TRBJ1-5	NA	ASSAEAYQPQH
TRBV28	TRBJ2-5	few	ASSPLRDYQETQY
TRBV4-1	TRBJ1-3	NA	ASSQRRIGNTIY
TRBV27	TRBJ2-3	few	ASSYAPATDTQY
TRBV18	TRBJ1-1	NA	ASSPLANTEAF
TRBV7-9	TRBJ2-2	NA	ASSPKAGGPPTGELF
TRBV20-1	TRBJ1-2	few	SAHVPAGRPGRSGYT
TRBV13	TRBJ1-1	many	ASSPPTSSWGTEAF
TRBV5-1	TRBJ2-1	many	ASTEPSYNEQF